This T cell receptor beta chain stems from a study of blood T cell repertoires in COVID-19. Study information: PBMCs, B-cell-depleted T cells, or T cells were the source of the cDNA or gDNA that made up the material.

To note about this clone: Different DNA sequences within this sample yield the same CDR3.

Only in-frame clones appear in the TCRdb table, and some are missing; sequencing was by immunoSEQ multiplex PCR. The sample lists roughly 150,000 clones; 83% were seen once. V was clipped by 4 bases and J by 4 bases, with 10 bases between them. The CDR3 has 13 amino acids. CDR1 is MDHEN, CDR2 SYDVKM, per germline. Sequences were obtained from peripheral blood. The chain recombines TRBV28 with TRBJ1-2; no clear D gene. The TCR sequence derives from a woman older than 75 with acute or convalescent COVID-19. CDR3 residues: CASSSGGFYGYTF. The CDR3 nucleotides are TGTGCCAGCAGTTCCGGCGGGTTCTATGGCTACACCTTC.